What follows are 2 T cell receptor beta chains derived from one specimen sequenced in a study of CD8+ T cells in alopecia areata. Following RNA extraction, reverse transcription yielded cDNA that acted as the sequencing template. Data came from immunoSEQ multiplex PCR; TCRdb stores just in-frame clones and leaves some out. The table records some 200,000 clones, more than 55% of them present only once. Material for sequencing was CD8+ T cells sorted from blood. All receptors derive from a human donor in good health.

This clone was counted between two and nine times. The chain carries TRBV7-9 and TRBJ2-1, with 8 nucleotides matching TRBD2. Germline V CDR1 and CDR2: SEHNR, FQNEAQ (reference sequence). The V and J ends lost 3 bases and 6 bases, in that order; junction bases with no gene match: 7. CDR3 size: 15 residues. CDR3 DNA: TGTGCCAGCAGCTTCACGGGGGGGCCAAGCAATGAGCAGTTCTTC. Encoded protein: CASSFTGGPSNEQFF.

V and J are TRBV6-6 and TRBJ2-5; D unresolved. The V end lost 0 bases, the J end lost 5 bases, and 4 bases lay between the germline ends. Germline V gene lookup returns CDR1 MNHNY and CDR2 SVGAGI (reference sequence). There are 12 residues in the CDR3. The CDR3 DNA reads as TGTGCCAGCAGTTACTCGCGGGAGACCCAGTACTTC. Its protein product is CASSYSRETQYF.